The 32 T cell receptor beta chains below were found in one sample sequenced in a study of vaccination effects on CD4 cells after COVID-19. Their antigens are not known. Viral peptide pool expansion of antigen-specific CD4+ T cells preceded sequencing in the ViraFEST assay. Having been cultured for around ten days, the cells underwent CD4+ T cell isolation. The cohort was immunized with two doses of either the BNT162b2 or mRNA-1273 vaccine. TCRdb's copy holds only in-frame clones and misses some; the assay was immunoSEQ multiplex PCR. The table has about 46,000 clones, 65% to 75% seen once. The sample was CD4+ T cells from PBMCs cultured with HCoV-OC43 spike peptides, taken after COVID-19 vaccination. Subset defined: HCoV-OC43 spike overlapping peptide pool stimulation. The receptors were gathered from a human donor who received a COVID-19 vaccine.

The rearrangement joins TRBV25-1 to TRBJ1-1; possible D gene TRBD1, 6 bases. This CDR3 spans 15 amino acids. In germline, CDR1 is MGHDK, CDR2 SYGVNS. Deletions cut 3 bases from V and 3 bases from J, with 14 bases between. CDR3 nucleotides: TGTGCCAGCAGTGACCCCGGGGAGGGGGACACTGAAGCTTTCTTT. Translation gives CASSDPGEGDTEAFF.

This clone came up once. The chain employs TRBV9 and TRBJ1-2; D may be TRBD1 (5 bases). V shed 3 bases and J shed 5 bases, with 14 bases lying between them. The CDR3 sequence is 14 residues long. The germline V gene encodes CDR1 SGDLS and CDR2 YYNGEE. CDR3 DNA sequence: TGTGCCAGCAGCGGGGGGGGTTTAGGGTATGGCTACACCTTC. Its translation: CASSGGGLGYGYTF.

CDR3 protein: CASSEVGRYYEQYF. The CDR3 nucleotides read TGTGCCAGCAGTGAAGTAGGACGTTATTACGAGCAGTACTTC. The V gene is TRBV6-1, the J gene TRBJ2-7, with D hard to call. Between the trimmed V and J ends, which lost 1 base and 4 bases, there was a span of 11 bases. From germline, CDR1 is MNHNS and CDR2 SASEGT. The CDR3 length is 14 residues.

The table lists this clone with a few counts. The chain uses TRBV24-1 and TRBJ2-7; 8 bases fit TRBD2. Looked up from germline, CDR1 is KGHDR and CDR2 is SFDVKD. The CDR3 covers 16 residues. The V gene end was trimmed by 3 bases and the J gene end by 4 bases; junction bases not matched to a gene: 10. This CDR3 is CATSDPRGGDVYEQYF. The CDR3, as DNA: TGTGCCACCAGTGATCCTCGGGGGGGCGATGTTTACGAGCAGTACTTC.

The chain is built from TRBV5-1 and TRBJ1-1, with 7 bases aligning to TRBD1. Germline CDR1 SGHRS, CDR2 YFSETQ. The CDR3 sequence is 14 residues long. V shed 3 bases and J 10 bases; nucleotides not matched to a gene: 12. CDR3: CASSSRGTEQGAFF. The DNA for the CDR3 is TGCGCCAGCAGCTCCCGTGGGACAGAGCAGGGAGCTTTCTTT.

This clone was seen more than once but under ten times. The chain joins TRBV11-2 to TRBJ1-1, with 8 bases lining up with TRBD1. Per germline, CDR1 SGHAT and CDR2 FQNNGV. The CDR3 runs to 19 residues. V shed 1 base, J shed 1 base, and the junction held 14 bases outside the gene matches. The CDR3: CASSLAPRGPSAKNTEAFF. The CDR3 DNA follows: TGTGCCAGCAGCTTAGCGCCCAGGGGGCCTTCCGCCAAGAACACTGAAGCTTTCTTT.

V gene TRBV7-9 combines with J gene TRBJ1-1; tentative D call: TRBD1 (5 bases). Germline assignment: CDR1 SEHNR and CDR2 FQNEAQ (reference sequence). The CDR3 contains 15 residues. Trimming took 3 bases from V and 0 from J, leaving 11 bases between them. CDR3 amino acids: CASSFRAGLNTEAFF. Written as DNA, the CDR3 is TGTGCCAGCAGCTTCAGAGCAGGGTTGAACACTGAAGCTTTCTTT.

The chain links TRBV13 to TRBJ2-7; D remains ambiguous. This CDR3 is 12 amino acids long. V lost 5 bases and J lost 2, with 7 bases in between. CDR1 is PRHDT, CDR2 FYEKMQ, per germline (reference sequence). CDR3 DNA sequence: TGTGCCAGCAGCCGACGAACCTACGAGCAGTACTTC. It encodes CASSRRTYEQYF. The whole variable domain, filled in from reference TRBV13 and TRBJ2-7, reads AAGVIQSPRHLIKEKRETATLKCYPIPRHDTVYWYQQGPGQDPQFLISFYEKMQSDKGSIPDRFSAQQFSDYHSELNMSSLELGDSALYFCASSRRTYEQYFGPGTRLTVT.

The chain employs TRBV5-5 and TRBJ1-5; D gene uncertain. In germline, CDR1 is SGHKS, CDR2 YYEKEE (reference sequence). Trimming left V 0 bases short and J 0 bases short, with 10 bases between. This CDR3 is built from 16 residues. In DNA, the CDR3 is TGTGCCAGCAGCTTGGCAGGTACCCTTAGCAATCAGCCCCAGCATTTT. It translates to CASSLAGTLSNQPQHF.

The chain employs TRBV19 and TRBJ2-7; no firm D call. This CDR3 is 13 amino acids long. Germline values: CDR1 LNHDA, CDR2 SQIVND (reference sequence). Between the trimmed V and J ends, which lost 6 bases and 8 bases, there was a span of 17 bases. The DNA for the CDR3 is TGTGCCAGTAGCCCCTATGACGCAGGTCAGCAGTACTTC. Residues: CASSPYDAGQQYF.

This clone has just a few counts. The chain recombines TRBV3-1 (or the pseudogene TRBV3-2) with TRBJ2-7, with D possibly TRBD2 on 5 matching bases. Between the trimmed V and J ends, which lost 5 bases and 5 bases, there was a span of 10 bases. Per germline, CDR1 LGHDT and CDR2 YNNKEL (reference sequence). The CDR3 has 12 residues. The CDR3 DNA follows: TGTGCCAGCAGCGAATCGGGGAACGAGCAGTACTTC. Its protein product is CASSESGNEQYF.

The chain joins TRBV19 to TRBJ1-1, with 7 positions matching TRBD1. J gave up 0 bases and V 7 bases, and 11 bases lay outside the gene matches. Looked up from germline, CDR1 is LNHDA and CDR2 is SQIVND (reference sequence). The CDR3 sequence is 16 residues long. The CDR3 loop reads CASNPMTGTMNTEAFF. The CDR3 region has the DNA TGTGCCAGTAACCCGATGACAGGGACTATGAACACTGAAGCTTTCTTT. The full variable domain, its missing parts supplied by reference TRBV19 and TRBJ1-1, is DGGITQSPKYLFRKEGQNVTLSCEQNLNHDAMYWYRQDPGQGLRLIYYSQIVNDFQKGDIAEGYSVSREKKESFPLTVTSAQKNPTAFYLCASNPMTGTMNTEAFFGQGTRLTVV.

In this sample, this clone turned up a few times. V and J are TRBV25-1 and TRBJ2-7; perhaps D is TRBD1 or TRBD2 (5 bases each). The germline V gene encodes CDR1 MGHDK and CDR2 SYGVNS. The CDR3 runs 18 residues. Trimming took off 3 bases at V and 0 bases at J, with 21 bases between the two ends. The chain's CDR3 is CASSDLGRVGASSYEQYF. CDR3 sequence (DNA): TGTGCCAGCAGTGACCTGGGACGGGTAGGGGCAAGCTCCTACGAGCAGTACTTC.

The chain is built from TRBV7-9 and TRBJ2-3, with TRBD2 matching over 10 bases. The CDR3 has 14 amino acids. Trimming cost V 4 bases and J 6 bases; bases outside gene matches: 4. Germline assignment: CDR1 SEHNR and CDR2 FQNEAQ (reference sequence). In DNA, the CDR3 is TGTGCCAGCAGCTCTAGCGGGAGTTCGGATACGCAGTATTTT. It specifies CASSSSGSSDTQYF.

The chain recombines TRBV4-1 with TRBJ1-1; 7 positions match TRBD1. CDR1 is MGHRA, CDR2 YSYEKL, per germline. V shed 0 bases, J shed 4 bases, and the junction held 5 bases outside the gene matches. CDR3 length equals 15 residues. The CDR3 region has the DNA TGCGCCAGCAGCCAAGACGGGGCAGGGGGCACTGAAGCTTTCTTT. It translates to CASSQDGAGGTEAFF.

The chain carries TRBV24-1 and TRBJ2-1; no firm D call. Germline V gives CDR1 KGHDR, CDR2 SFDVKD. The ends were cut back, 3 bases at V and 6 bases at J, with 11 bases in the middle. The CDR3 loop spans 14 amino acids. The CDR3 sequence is CATSDPNRVNEQFF. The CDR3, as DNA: TGTGCCACCAGTGATCCGAACCGCGTCAATGAGCAGTTCTTC.

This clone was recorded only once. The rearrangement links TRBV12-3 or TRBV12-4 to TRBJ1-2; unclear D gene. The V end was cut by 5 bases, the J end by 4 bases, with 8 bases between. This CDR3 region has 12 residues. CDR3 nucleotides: TGTGCCAGCAGTCCGTCCCTCTATGGCTACACCTTC. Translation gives CASSPSLYGYTF.

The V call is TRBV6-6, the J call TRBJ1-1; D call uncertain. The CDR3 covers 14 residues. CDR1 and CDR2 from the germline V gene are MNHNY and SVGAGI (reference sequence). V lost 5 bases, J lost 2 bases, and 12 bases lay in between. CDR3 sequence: CASSIRTANTEAFF. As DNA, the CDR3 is TGTGCCAGCAGTATAAGGACCGCAAACACTGAAGCTTTCTTT.

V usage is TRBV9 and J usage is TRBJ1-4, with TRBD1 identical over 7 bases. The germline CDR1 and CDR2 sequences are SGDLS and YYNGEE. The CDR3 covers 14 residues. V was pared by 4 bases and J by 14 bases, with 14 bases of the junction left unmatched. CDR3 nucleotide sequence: TGTGCCAGCAGCCGGGACAGAAACCTTGATTATCTGTTTTTT. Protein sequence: CASSRDRNLDYLFF.

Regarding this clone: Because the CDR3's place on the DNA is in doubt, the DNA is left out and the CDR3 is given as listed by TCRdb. The CDR3 is CASSKIYPCPIQYF. This sequence joins TRBV21-1 and TRBJ2-4. TRBV21-1 is a pseudogene locus. The CDR3 region is 14 residues in length, termini included.

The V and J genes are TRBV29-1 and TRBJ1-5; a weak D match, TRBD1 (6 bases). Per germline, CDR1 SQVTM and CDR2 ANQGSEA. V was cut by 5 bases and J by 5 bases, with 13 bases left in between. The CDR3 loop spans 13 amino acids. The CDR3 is CSVKQGGDQPQHF. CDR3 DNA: TGCAGCGTTAAACAGGGTGGGGATCAGCCCCAGCATTTT.

CDR3 amino acids: CASSLDGASNQPQHF. Here the CDR3 DNA reads TGCGCCAGCAGCTTGGATGGGGCTAGCAATCAGCCCCAGCATTTT. The rearrangement links TRBV5-1 to TRBJ1-5, with D possibly being TRBD1 (5 bases). The CDR3 has 15 amino acids. CDR1 SGHRS and CDR2 YFSETQ come from the germline V gene. V dropped 0 bases and J dropped 0 bases, with 7 bases sitting between them.

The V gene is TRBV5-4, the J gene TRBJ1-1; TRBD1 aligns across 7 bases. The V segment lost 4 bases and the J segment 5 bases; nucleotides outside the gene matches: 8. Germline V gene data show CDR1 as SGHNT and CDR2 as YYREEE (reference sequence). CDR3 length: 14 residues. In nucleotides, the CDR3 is TGTGCCAGCAGCCCGGCGAGGGGGCGTACTGAAGCTTTCTTT. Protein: CASSPARGRTEAFF.

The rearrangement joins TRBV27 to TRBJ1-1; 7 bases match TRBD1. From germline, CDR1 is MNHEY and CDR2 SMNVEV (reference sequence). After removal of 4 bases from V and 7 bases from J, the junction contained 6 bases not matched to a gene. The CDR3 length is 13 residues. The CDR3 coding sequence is TGTGCCAGCAGTTCAGGGGGGAGCATTGAAGCTTTCTTT. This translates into CASSSGGSIEAFF.

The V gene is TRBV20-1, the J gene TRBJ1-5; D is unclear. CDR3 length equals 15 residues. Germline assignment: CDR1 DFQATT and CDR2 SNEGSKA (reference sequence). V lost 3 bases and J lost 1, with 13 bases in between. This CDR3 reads CSASRVAESNQPQHF. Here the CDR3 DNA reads TGCAGTGCTAGTAGAGTGGCGGAAAGCAATCAGCCCCAGCATTTT.

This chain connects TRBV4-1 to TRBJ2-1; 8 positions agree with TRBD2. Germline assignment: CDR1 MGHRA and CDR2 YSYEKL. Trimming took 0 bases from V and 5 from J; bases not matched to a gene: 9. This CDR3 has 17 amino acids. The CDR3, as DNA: TGCGCCAGCAGCCAAGATCCCCGGGCTAGCGGGCACAATGAGCAGTTCTTC. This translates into CASSQDPRASGHNEQFF.

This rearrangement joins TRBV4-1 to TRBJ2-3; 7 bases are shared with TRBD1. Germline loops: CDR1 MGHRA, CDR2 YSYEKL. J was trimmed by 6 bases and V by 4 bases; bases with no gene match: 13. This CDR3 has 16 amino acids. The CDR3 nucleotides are TGCGCCAGCAGCCGTATGAGGGGGCAGGTAGTCGATACGCAGTATTTT. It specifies CASSRMRGQVVDTQYF.

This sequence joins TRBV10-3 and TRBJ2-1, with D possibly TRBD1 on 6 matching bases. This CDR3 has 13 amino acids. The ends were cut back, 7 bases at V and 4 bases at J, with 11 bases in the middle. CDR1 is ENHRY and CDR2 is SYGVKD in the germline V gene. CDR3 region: CAITGQTYNEQFF. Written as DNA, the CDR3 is TGTGCCATCACGGGACAAACTTACAATGAGCAGTTCTTC.

CDR3: CASSQGSGRVYEQYF. CDR3 bases: TGCGCCAGCAGCCAGGGAAGCGGGAGGGTTTACGAGCAGTACTTC. The V gene is TRBV5-1, the J gene TRBJ2-7; TRBD2 agrees at 10 bases. V was clipped by 4 bases and J by 4 bases; unmatched bases: 8. This CDR3 spans 15 amino acids. CDR1 and CDR2 (germline): SGHRS, YFSETQ.

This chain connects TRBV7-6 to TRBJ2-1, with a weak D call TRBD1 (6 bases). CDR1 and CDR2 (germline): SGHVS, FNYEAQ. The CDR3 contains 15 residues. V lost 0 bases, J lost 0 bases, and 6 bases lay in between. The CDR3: CASSLAGASYNEQFF. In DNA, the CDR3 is TGTGCCAGCAGCTTAGCGGGGGCCTCCTACAATGAGCAGTTCTTC.

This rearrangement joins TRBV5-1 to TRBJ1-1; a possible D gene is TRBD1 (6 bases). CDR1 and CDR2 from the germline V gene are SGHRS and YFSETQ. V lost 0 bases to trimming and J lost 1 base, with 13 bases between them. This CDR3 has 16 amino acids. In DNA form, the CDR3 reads TGCGCCAGCAGCTTGGCCGCAGGACAGACGAACACTGAAGCTTTCTTT. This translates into CASSLAAGQTNTEAFF.

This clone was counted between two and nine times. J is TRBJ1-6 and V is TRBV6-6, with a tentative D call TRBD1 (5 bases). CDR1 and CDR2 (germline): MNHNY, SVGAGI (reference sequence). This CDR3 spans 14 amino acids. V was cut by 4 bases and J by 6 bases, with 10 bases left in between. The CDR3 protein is CASSWDVFNSPLHF. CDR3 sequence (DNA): TGTGCCAGCAGTTGGGACGTTTTTAATTCACCCCTCCACTTT.